Presented here are 14 T cell receptor beta chains from one specimen sequenced in a study of shared clonotypes between healthy human individuals. Clones were read by immunoSEQ multiplex PCR, and TCRdb kept only the in-frame ones, dropping some. The sample shows about 1.5 million clones, 98% of them seen only once. Material for sequencing was naive CD4+ T cells sorted from blood. Subset here: CD45RA+ positively selected. The source is a young man in good health.

This clone appeared a single time. The CDR3 DNA follows: TGTGCCAGCAGCCCTATAGGGTCTTCTGGGGGAGAGACCCAGTACTTC. This sequence encodes CASSPIGSSGGETQYF. The rearrangement uses TRBV7-3 and TRBJ2-5; the D gene could be TRBD1 or TRBD2 (5 bases each). This CDR3 is 16 amino acids long. The V gene's germline CDR1 is SGHTA and CDR2 FQGTGA. Deletions cut 5 bases from V and 4 bases from J, with 20 bases between.

CDR3 DNA: TGCGCCAGCAGTGGGACTAGCATGGGCCCCACAATCACCGGGGAGCTGTTTTTT. Its translation: CASSGTSMGPTITGELFF. The chain recombines TRBV5-1 with TRBJ2-2, with TRBD2 matching over 9 bases. Germline CDR1 reads SGHRS; CDR2 reads YFSETQ. The V segment lost 5 bases and the J segment 4 bases; nucleotides outside the gene matches: 15. The CDR3 is made up of 18 amino acids.

The rearrangement joins TRBV19 to TRBJ1-5; 7 nucleotides match TRBD1. This CDR3 comprises 22 residues. Unmatched junction bases numbered 26, after V lost 5 bases and J lost 1 base. Germline CDR1 reads LNHDA; CDR2 reads SQIVND (reference sequence). The CDR3 DNA follows: TGTGCCAGTAGTCGATTCTCTCGGCAGGGACAGCCCACCCTTGGCAGCAATCAGCCCCAGCATTTT. It specifies CASSRFSRQGQPTLGSNQPQHF.

The chain joins TRBV18 to TRBJ2-1, with D perhaps matching TRBD2 (6 bases). The V end lost 3 bases, the J end lost 9 bases, and 12 bases lay between the germline ends. The CDR3 runs to 13 residues. Germline V gene lookup returns CDR1 KGHSH and CDR2 LQKENI. The CDR3 bases are TGTGCCAGCTCACCTGTTCCGGGAGCTGAGCAGTTCTTC. Translated: CASSPVPGAEQFF.

The chain recombines TRBV28 with TRBJ1-5, with D unclear. Trimming removed 5 bases from V and 3 bases from J, with 11 bases in between. The CDR3 contains 14 residues. The germline V gene encodes CDR1 MDHEN and CDR2 SYDVKM. Here the CDR3 DNA reads TGTGCCAGCAGTAATATGGGGTCCAATCAGCCCCAGCATTTT. Amino acids: CASSNMGSNQPQHF.

The rearrangement uses TRBV7-9 and TRBJ2-7, with D possibly being TRBD1 (6 bases). Deletions cut 4 bases from V and 2 bases from J, with 9 bases between. The CDR3 covers 13 residues. From germline, CDR1 is SEHNR and CDR2 FQNEAQ (reference sequence). CDR3 DNA sequence: TGTGCCAGCAGCTACCGGGACACCTACGAGCAGTACTTC. Residues: CASSYRDTYEQYF.

The chain employs TRBV28 and TRBJ2-7, with D possibly TRBD1 on 6 matching bases. This CDR3 is built from 15 residues. V dropped 5 bases and J dropped 0 bases, with 14 bases sitting between them. Germline V gene data show CDR1 as MDHEN and CDR2 as SYDVKM. The CDR3 reads CASSRTGPRSYEQYF. CDR3 DNA sequence: TGTGCCAGCAGTCGTACAGGGCCCCGCTCCTACGAGCAGTACTTC.

The DNA for the CDR3 is TGTGCCAGCTCACACGGACTAGCGGGAGTTAACACCGGGGAGCTGTTTTTT. This translates into CASSHGLAGVNTGELFF. The rearrangement links TRBV18 to TRBJ2-2; 13 bases are a match to TRBD2. V trimming: 4 bases; J trimming: 2 bases; junction bases outside the gene matches: 4. Per germline, CDR1 KGHSH and CDR2 LQKENI. CDR3 length equals 17 residues.

V gene TRBV7-9 combines with J gene TRBJ1-2; 10 nucleotides match TRBD1. J lost 10 bases, V lost 5 bases, and 10 bases had no gene match. CDR3 size: 14 residues. Per the germline V gene, CDR1 is SEHNR and CDR2 is FQNEAQ (reference sequence). As DNA, the CDR3 is TGTGCCAGCAGCACAGAAGGGACAGGGGATTACTACACCTTC. Amino acid sequence: CASSTEGTGDYYTF.

J is TRBJ2-5 and V is TRBV7-2, with D hard to call. Germline CDR1 and CDR2: SGHTA and FQGNSA. Trimming removed 5 bases at V and 5 bases at J, with 12 bases between. The CDR3 has 13 residues. CDR3 sequence: CASSLDILETQYF. In nucleotides, the CDR3 is TGTGCCAGCAGCCTAGACATCCTGGAGACCCAGTACTTC.

The genes are TRBV13 and TRBJ1-1; no firm D call. Germline V gene data show CDR1 as PRHDT and CDR2 as FYEKMQ (reference sequence). Trimming took off 7 bases at V and 0 bases at J, with 12 bases between the two ends. The CDR3 sequence is 14 residues long. CDR3: CASKKGRLNTEAFF. In DNA, the CDR3 is TGTGCCAGCAAAAAAGGGAGATTGAACACTGAAGCTTTCTTT.

The chain joins TRBV10-2 to TRBJ2-3; no reliable D call. The CDR3 consists of 17 residues. Germline V gene sequence: CDR1 WSHSY, CDR2 SAAADI. The V end lost 5 bases, the J end lost 1 base, and 19 bases lay between the germline ends. The CDR3 DNA is TGCGCCAGCAGTCGGACCAACCTGGTCCGGCGCACAGATACGCAGTATTTT. Translated, it gives CASSRTNLVRRTDTQYF.

This chain connects TRBV7-9 to TRBJ2-5, with D unresolved. The germline V gene encodes CDR1 SEHNR and CDR2 FQNEAQ (reference sequence). The CDR3 spans 15 residues. Trimming took 6 bases from V and 1 from J, leaving 15 bases between them. CDR3 amino acids: CASSRRAGLQETQYF. The CDR3 DNA reads TGTGCCAGCAGTCGGCGTGCTGGGCTCCAAGAGACCCAGTACTTC. Using reference TRBV7-9 and TRBJ2-5 for the parts outside the CDR3, the full variable domain is DTGVSQNPRHKITKRGQNVTFRCDPISEHNRLYWYRQTLGQGPEFLTYFQNEAQLEKSRLLSDRFSAERPKGSFSTLEIQRTEQGDSAMYLCASSRRAGLQETQYFGPGTRLLVL.

The chain carries TRBV5-1 and TRBJ1-1; no clear D. Germline V lookup: CDR1 SGHRS, CDR2 YFSETQ. CDR3 size: 15 residues. Between the trimmed V and J ends, which lost 0 bases and 6 bases, there was a span of 15 bases. The CDR3 reads CASSLDRFGLPEAFF. The CDR3 bases are TGCGCCAGCAGCTTGGATAGATTCGGGCTACCTGAAGCTTTCTTT.